The rows below give T cell receptor beta chains drawn from one sample of a study of blood T cell repertoires in COVID-19. The table came from immunoSEQ multiplex PCR; TCRdb's copy has only in-frame clones and leaves some out. The sample lists over 110,000 clones, about 87% occurring once. Specimen: PBMCs or T cells enriched from blood (not recorded which). The receptors were gathered from a man aged 45 to 65 in a cohort exposed to, infected with or recovered from COVID-19 (not recorded which). CDR3s include the opening cysteine and the closing phenylalanine or tryptophan. Each record gives: clone size, V gene, D gene, J gene, CDR3 protein, CDR3 DNA. A D gene is named only where the DNA matches it firmly. For some rows the clone size is stated as once, few or many, or as a class when expanded; others skip it.

clone size: NA; V gene: TRBV14; D gene: NA; J gene: TRBJ1-2; CDR3 protein: CASSQGRHSGYTF; CDR3 DNA: TGTGCCAGCAGCCAAGGGCGACACTCTGGCTACACCTTC
clone size: NA; V gene: TRBV5-5; D gene: NA; J gene: TRBJ2-3; CDR3 protein: CASSLGGISGGSTDTQYF; CDR3 DNA: TGTGCCAGCAGCTTGGGGGGGATTAGCGGAGGAAGCACAGATACGCAGTATTTT
clone size: NA; V gene: TRBV5-1; D gene: TRBD1; J gene: TRBJ1-5; CDR3 protein: CASSQGQGAGQPQHF; CDR3 DNA: TGCGCCAGCAGTCAAGGACAGGGGGCAGGCCAGCCCCAGCATTTT
clone size: NA; V gene: TRBV5-6; D gene: TRBD2; J gene: TRBJ2-5; CDR3 protein: CASSYGLAGGETQYF; CDR3 DNA: TGTGCCAGCAGCTACGGACTAGCGGGAGGAGAGACCCAGTACTTC
clone size: NA; V gene: TRBV6-5; D gene: NA; J gene: TRBJ2-7; CDR3 protein: CASSRQGGIGEQYF; CDR3 DNA: TGTGCCAGCAGTCGACAGGGAGGTATAGGCGAGCAGTACTTC
clone size: NA; V gene: TRBV18; D gene: NA; J gene: TRBJ1-4; CDR3 protein: CASSPRQQGLGEKLFF; CDR3 DNA: TGTGCCAGCTCACCGCGGCAACAGGGCCTTGGGGAAAAACTGTTTTTT
clone size: NA; V gene: TRBV5-1; D gene: TRBD2; J gene: TRBJ2-1; CDR3 protein: CASSQGLLNEKEFF; CDR3 DNA: TGCGCCAGCAGCCAGGGACTACTCAATGAAAAGGAGTTCTTC
clone size: NA; V gene: TRBV6-4; D gene: TRBD2; J gene: TRBJ2-1; CDR3 protein: CASSSTSGGALEYNEQFF; CDR3 DNA: TGTGCCAGCAGTTCGACTAGCGGGGGGGCATTAGAATACAATGAGCAGTTCTTC
clone size: NA; V gene: TRBV10-3; D gene: TRBD2; J gene: TRBJ2-5; CDR3 protein: CAIKGGLAGIETQYF; CDR3 DNA: TGTGCCATCAAAGGAGGGCTAGCGGGGATAGAGACCCAGTACTTC
clone size: NA; V gene: TRBV21-1; D gene: NA; J gene: TRBJ1-5; CDR3 protein: CASSGTAVNQPQHF; CDR3 DNA: TGTGCCAGCAGCGGGACAGCCGTAAATCAGCCCCAGCATTTT
clone size: NA; V gene: TRBV27; D gene: TRBD2; J gene: TRBJ2-7; CDR3 protein: CASSRGGGTREQYF; CDR3 DNA: TGTGCCAGCAGCCGGGGGGGAGGGACTCGCGAGCAGTACTTC
clone size: NA; V gene: TRBV9; D gene: TRBD2; J gene: TRBJ2-1; CDR3 protein: CASSVVASGGALDNEQFF; CDR3 DNA: TGTGCCAGCAGCGTAGTGGCTAGCGGGGGGGCATTGGACAATGAGCAGTTCTTC
clone size: NA; V gene: TRBV9; D gene: NA; J gene: TRBJ1-2; CDR3 protein: CASSVGGLFGYTF; CDR3 DNA: TGTGCCAGCAGCGTAGGAGGGTTATTTGGCTACACCTTC
clone size: NA; V gene: TRBV29-1; D gene: NA; J gene: TRBJ2-2; CDR3 protein: CSVPSGLTDELFF; CDR3 DNA: TGCAGCGTCCCATCAGGACTAACGGACGAGCTGTTTTTT
clone size: NA; V gene: TRBV5-1; D gene: TRBD1; J gene: TRBJ2-3; CDR3 protein: CASSSGGGQGVGTDTQYF; CDR3 DNA: TGCGCCAGCAGCAGCGGAGGGGGACAGGGAGTTGGCACAGATACGCAGTATTTT
clone size: NA; V gene: TRBV30; D gene: TRBD1; J gene: TRBJ2-1; CDR3 protein: CAWRGQPNNEQFF; CDR3 DNA: TGTGCCTGGAGGGGACAGCCGAACAATGAGCAGTTCTTC
clone size: NA; V gene: TRBV28; D gene: TRBD1; J gene: TRBJ2-7; CDR3 protein: CASSNSGTGSYEQYF; CDR3 DNA: TGTGCCAGCAGTAACTCCGGGACAGGGTCCTACGAGCAGTACTTC
clone size: once; V gene: TRBV7-2; D gene: NA; J gene: TRBJ2-5; CDR3 protein: CASSLVGTLQETQYF; CDR3 DNA: TGTGCCAGCAGCTTAGTAGGGACTCTCCAAGAGACCCAGTACTTC
clone size: NA; V gene: TRBV5-1; D gene: TRBD2; J gene: TRBJ2-3; CDR3 protein: CASSQAGARGDTQYF; CDR3 DNA: TGCGCCAGCAGCCAAGCGGGGGCCCGGGGAGATACGCAGTATTTT
clone size: NA; V gene: TRBV7-9; D gene: TRBD1; J gene: TRBJ2-1; CDR3 protein: CASSLGVTRDSEQFF; CDR3 DNA: TGTGCCAGCAGCTTAGGAGTGACACGGGACAGTGAGCAGTTCTTC
clone size: once; V gene: TRBV18; D gene: NA; J gene: TRBJ2-1; CDR3 protein: CASSLASYNEQFF; CDR3 DNA: TGTGCCAGCTCCCTCGCCAGTTACAATGAGCAGTTCTTC
clone size: NA; V gene: TRBV28; D gene: NA; J gene: TRBJ1-5; CDR3 protein: CASSSPQGGNQPQHF; CDR3 DNA: TGTGCCAGCAGTTCCCCTCAAGGGGGCAATCAGCCCCAGCATTTT
clone size: NA; V gene: TRBV20-1; D gene: NA; J gene: TRBJ2-5; CDR3 protein: CSASSPFVQETQYF; CDR3 DNA: TGCAGTGCTAGTTCTCCTTTTGTCCAAGAGACCCAGTACTTC
clone size: NA; V gene: TRBV28; D gene: NA; J gene: TRBJ2-3; CDR3 protein: CASTLANTDTQYF; CDR3 DNA: TGTGCCAGCACCCTAGCCAATACAGATACGCAGTATTTT
clone size: NA; V gene: TRBV27; D gene: NA; J gene: TRBJ1-1; CDR3 protein: CASRDGVNTEAFF; CDR3 DNA: TGTGCCAGCCGGGATGGAGTGAACACTGAAGCTTTCTTT
clone size: NA; V gene: TRBV4-3; D gene: TRBD2; J gene: TRBJ2-3; CDR3 protein: CASSQETSGGPTDTQYF; CDR3 DNA: TGCGCCAGCAGCCAAGAGACTAGCGGGGGCCCCACAGATACGCAGTATTTT
clone size: NA; V gene: TRBV28; D gene: NA; J gene: TRBJ1-2; CDR3 protein: CASSLSAPRGGYTF; CDR3 DNA: TGTGCCAGCAGTTTATCCGCCCCCCGAGGTGGCTACACCTTC
clone size: NA; V gene: TRBV7-8; D gene: TRBD2; J gene: TRBJ2-1; CDR3 protein: CASSLGGLAGDNEQFF; CDR3 DNA: TGTGCCAGCAGCTTAGGGGGTCTAGCGGGAGACAATGAGCAGTTCTTC
clone size: NA; V gene: TRBV30; D gene: NA; J gene: TRBJ2-7; CDR3 protein: CAWSVGAGGEQYF; CDR3 DNA: TGTGCCTGGAGTGTTGGCGCCGGGGGCGAGCAGTACTTC
clone size: NA; V gene: TRBV7-3; D gene: TRBD1; J gene: TRBJ2-1; CDR3 protein: CASSSDRVPYNEQFF; CDR3 DNA: TGTGCCAGCAGCTCGGACAGGGTTCCTTACAATGAGCAGTTCTTC
clone size: NA; V gene: TRBV19; D gene: TRBD1; J gene: TRBJ2-7; CDR3 protein: CASAPDRTYEQYF; CDR3 DNA: TGTGCCAGCGCCCCGGACAGGACCTACGAGCAGTACTTC
clone size: few; V gene: TRBV7-3; D gene: NA; J gene: TRBJ2-3; CDR3 protein: CASSLNLADTQYF; CDR3 DNA: TGTGCCAGCAGCTTAAACCTAGCAGATACGCAGTATTTT
clone size: NA; V gene: TRBV5-1; D gene: NA; J gene: TRBJ1-3; CDR3 protein: CASSRTGSRTGNTIYF; CDR3 DNA: TGCGCCAGCAGTCGAACCGGGTCGCGAACTGGAAACACCATATATTTT
clone size: NA; V gene: TRBV4-3; D gene: NA; J gene: TRBJ1-2; CDR3 protein: CASSEGWQTNYGYTF; CDR3 DNA: TGCGCCAGCAGCGAAGGGTGGCAGACTAACTATGGCTACACCTTC
clone size: NA; V gene: TRBV6-5; D gene: TRBD2; J gene: TRBJ2-7; CDR3 protein: CASRGLAGSYEQYF; CDR3 DNA: TGTGCCAGCAGAGGACTAGCGGGCTCCTACGAGCAGTACTTC
clone size: NA; V gene: TRBV6-2/TRBV6-3; D gene: TRBD1; J gene: TRBJ2-7; CDR3 protein: CASSFDRGGREQYF; CDR3 DNA: TGTGCCAGCAGTTTTGACAGGGGTGGCCGCGAGCAGTACTTC
clone size: NA; V gene: TRBV9; D gene: TRBD1; J gene: TRBJ2-3; CDR3 protein: CASSVVGGVADTQYF; CDR3 DNA: TGTGCCAGCAGCGTAGTAGGGGGCGTCGCAGATACGCAGTATTTT
clone size: NA; V gene: TRBV6-4; D gene: NA; J gene: TRBJ2-3; CDR3 protein: CASSDTVTDTQYF; CDR3 DNA: TGTGCCAGCAGTGACACAGTCACAGATACGCAGTATTTT
clone size: NA; V gene: TRBV19; D gene: TRBD2; J gene: TRBJ2-7; CDR3 protein: CASSRTSGVYEQYF; CDR3 DNA: TGTGCCAGTAGTAGGACTAGCGGGGTTTACGAGCAGTACTTC
clone size: NA; V gene: TRBV7-2; D gene: NA; J gene: TRBJ1-2; CDR3 protein: CASSLIQGSYGYTF; CDR3 DNA: TGTGCCAGCAGCTTAATCCAGGGCAGCTATGGCTACACCTTC
clone size: NA; V gene: TRBV6-5; D gene: TRBD2; J gene: TRBJ2-7; CDR3 protein: CASSQSSGGPYEQYF; CDR3 DNA: TGTGCCAGCAGTCAGTCGAGCGGGGGTCCCTACGAGCAGTACTTC
clone size: NA; V gene: TRBV19; D gene: TRBD2; J gene: TRBJ2-3; CDR3 protein: CASSQSGAITDTQYF; CDR3 DNA: TGTGCCAGTAGTCAAAGCGGGGCAATTACAGATACGCAGTATTTT
clone size: NA; V gene: TRBV9; D gene: TRBD1; J gene: TRBJ1-6; CDR3 protein: CASSVAAGQGNSPLHF; CDR3 DNA: TGTGCCAGCAGCGTAGCGGCCGGACAGGGGAATTCACCCCTCCACTTT
clone size: NA; V gene: TRBV5-1; D gene: NA; J gene: TRBJ1-5; CDR3 protein: CASSLSTGNQPQHF; CDR3 DNA: TGCGCCAGCAGCTTGTCAACGGGCAATCAGCCCCAGCATTTT
clone size: NA; V gene: TRBV27; D gene: TRBD1; J gene: TRBJ1-2; CDR3 protein: CASRTGHGYTF; CDR3 DNA: TGTGCCAGCAGGACAGGGCACGGCTACACCTTC
clone size: NA; V gene: TRBV3-1/TRBV3-2; D gene: NA; J gene: TRBJ1-1; CDR3 protein: CASSPWTAMNTEAFF; CDR3 DNA: TGTGCCAGCAGCCCCTGGACAGCTATGAACACTGAAGCTTTCTTT
clone size: NA; V gene: TRBV19; D gene: NA; J gene: TRBJ1-5; CDR3 protein: CASSIQGTSQPQHF; CDR3 DNA: TGTGCCAGTAGTATACAGGGGACAAGTCAGCCCCAGCATTTT
clone size: NA; V gene: TRBV5-5; D gene: NA; J gene: TRBJ1-2; CDR3 protein: CASSLWREANYGYTF; CDR3 DNA: TGTGCCAGCAGCTTGTGGAGGGAAGCTAACTATGGCTACACCTTC
clone size: NA; V gene: TRBV5-5; D gene: NA; J gene: TRBJ1-1; CDR3 protein: CASSPSKGVTRSTEAFF; CDR3 DNA: TGTGCCAGCAGCCCCTCCAAGGGGGTGACTCGGTCCACTGAAGCTTTCTTT
clone size: NA; V gene: TRBV5-6; D gene: NA; J gene: TRBJ1-6; CDR3 protein: CASSTAPEDSPLHF; CDR3 DNA: TGTGCCAGCAGCACCGCCCCAGAGGATTCACCCCTCCACTTT
clone size: NA; V gene: TRBV24-1; D gene: TRBD1; J gene: TRBJ1-5; CDR3 protein: CATSRGTGIQPQHF; CDR3 DNA: TGTGCCACCAGTCGGGGGACAGGTATCCAGCCCCAGCATTTT
clone size: NA; V gene: TRBV5-6; D gene: NA; J gene: TRBJ1-2; CDR3 protein: CASSLTGRDNGYTF; CDR3 DNA: TGTGCCAGCAGCTTGACGGGCAGGGACAATGGCTACACCTTC
clone size: NA; V gene: TRBV30; D gene: NA; J gene: TRBJ1-4; CDR3 protein: CAWSSGFRATNEKLFF; CDR3 DNA: TGTGCCTGGAGTTCAGGGTTCCGGGCAACTAATGAAAAACTGTTTTTT
clone size: NA; V gene: TRBV5-6; D gene: TRBD1; J gene: TRBJ2-7; CDR3 protein: CASSLRTGGPDEQYF; CDR3 DNA: TGTGCCAGCAGCTTGAGGACAGGTGGCCCTGACGAGCAGTACTTC
clone size: NA; V gene: TRBV10-3; D gene: NA; J gene: TRBJ2-1; CDR3 protein: CAISEQFNEQFF; CDR3 DNA: TGTGCCATCAGTGAGCAGTTTAATGAGCAGTTCTTC
clone size: NA; V gene: TRBV7-3; D gene: NA; J gene: TRBJ1-5; CDR3 protein: CASSLTKRFGGNQPQHF; CDR3 DNA: TGTGCCAGCAGCTTAACTAAGCGATTCGGGGGCAATCAGCCCCAGCATTTT
clone size: NA; V gene: TRBV3-1/TRBV3-2; D gene: NA; J gene: TRBJ1-2; CDR3 protein: CASSRSSGQGSYGYTF; CDR3 DNA: TGTGCCAGCAGCCGTTCCTCGGGTCAGGGGTCCTATGGCTACACCTTC
clone size: NA; V gene: TRBV7-9; D gene: TRBD2; J gene: TRBJ2-7; CDR3 protein: CASSSPTSGRYEQYF; CDR3 DNA: TGTGCCAGCAGTTCTCCGACTAGCGGCCGCTACGAGCAGTACTTC
clone size: NA; V gene: TRBV5-1; D gene: NA; J gene: TRBJ2-2; CDR3 protein: CASSEVNTGELFF; CDR3 DNA: TGCGCCAGCAGCGAGGTGAACACCGGGGAGCTGTTTTTT